The T cell receptor beta chain under discussion was sequenced for a study of human T cells and chemical hapten exposure. Described time point: patch test 2, 6 weeks after DPC sensitization. Treatment denoted: therapeutic diphenylcyclopropenone sensitization with weekly scalp DPC. Regarding this clonotype: Its antigen is as yet unknown. A read error is the likely source, as a far larger clone sits one nucleotide away.

General study findings and limits: Each of the donors had alopecia, so their immune responses may not resemble those of healthy people.

There are 15 residues in the CDR3. Per germline, CDR1 SGHTA and CDR2 FQGTGA. Trimming removed 2 bases at V and 2 bases at J, with 9 bases between. TCRdb re-called the RACE reads with MiXCR, one entry per CDR3 protein. The sample has approximately 350,000 distinct CDR3 sequences, nearly 6.5% seen once. The clonotype comes from a woman under 30 with alopecia areata. Some clones in this sample may be carry-over from other donors' samples. Sequenced here: whole blood, sampled in connection with sensitization to the hapten diphenylcyclopropenone (DPC). This chain links TRBV7-3 with TRBJ2-2, with a tentative D call TRBD1 (6 bases). The CDR3 here is CASSLQGTNTGELFF. The CDR3 region has the DNA TGTGCCAGCAGCTTACAGGGGACAAACACCGGGGAGCTGTTTTTT.